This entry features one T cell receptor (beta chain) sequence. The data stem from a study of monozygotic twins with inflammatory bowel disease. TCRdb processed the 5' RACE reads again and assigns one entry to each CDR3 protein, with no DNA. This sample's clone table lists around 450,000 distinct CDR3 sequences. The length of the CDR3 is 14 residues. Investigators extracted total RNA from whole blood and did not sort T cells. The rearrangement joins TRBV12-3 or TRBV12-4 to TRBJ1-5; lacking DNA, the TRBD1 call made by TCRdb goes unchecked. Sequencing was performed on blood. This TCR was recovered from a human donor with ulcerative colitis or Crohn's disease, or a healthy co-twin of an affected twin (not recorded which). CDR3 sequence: CASSVTGMDQPQHF.